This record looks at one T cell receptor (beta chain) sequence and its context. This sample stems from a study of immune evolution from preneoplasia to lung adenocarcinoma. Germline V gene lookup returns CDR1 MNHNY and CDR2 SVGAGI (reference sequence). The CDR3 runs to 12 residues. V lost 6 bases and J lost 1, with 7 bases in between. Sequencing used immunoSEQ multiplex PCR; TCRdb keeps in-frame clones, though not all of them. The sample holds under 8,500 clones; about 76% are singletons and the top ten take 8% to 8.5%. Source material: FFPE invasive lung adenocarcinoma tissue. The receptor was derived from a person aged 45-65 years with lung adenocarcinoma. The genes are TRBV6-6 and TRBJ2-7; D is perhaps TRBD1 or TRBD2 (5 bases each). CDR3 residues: CASRGVSYEQYF. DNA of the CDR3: TGTGCCAGCAGGGGGGTGTCCTACGAGCAGTACTTC.